This entry lists 17 T cell receptor beta chains sequenced from one sample in a study of CD8 T cells in Susac syndrome. RNA in amounts of roughly 0.5 to 1 ug was reverse transcribed with random hexamers. TCRdb processed the immunoSEQ multiplex PCR reads anew with MiXCR; each CDR3 protein has one entry. This sample carries approximately 120,000 distinct CDR3 sequences, about 96% of them seen once, and the ten largest clones take more than 0.08%. The sequencing sample was made of CD4+ T cells from PBMCs. These TCRs come from a human donor in good health.

The genes are TRBV20-1 and TRBJ1-1; D is perhaps TRBD1 (5 bases). The CDR3 has 15 amino acids. V was clipped by 5 bases and J by 3 bases, with 19 bases between them. Germline V gene sequence: CDR1 DFQATT, CDR2 SNEGSKA (reference sequence). The CDR3 DNA follows: TGCAGTGCTGGGGCCTTGCTTGGGGGAGACACTGAAGCTTTCTTT. Its translation: CSAGALLGGDTEAFF.

The genes are TRBV25-1 and TRBJ2-1, with D tentatively TRBD1 or TRBD2 (6 bases each). The length of the CDR3 is 12 residues. Germline CDR1 MGHDK, CDR2 SYGVNS. V shed 4 bases and J shed 11 bases, with 12 bases lying between them. The CDR3 sequence is CASSGRGPQQFF. The CDR3 DNA sequence: TGTGCCAGCAGTGGCCGGGGGCCTCAGCAGTTCTTC.

The chain links TRBV19 to TRBJ2-3, with TRBD1 matching 10 bases. The CDR3 is 13 residues long. V shed 9 bases, J shed 4 bases, and the junction held 4 bases outside the gene matches. Germline V gives CDR1 LNHDA, CDR2 SQIVND (reference sequence). The chain's CDR3 is CASDRGRADTQYF. The CDR3 bases are TGTGCCAGCGACAGGGGGCGCGCAGATACGCAGTATTTT.

This rearrangement joins TRBV3-1 to TRBJ2-3; maybe TRBD1 (5 bases). The CDR3 runs 18 residues. The germline V gene encodes CDR1 LGHDT and CDR2 YNNKEL (reference sequence). V was cut by 0 bases and J by 5 bases, with 21 bases left in between. CDR3 nucleotide sequence: TGTGCCAGCAGCCAAGATTCGGTCGGGCTCGGAAGGGGAGATACGCAGTATTTT. Its translation is CASSQDSVGLGRGDTQYF.

This chain joins TRBV19 and TRBJ2-7; TRBD1 aligns across 7 bases. The CDR3 is 15 residues long. Germline lookup yields CDR1 LNHDA and CDR2 SQIVND (reference sequence). V lost 1 base and J lost 2; bases outside the gene matches: 5. The CDR3 region is CASSIGRGRPYEQYF. CDR3 coding DNA: TGTGCCAGTAGTATAGGAAGGGGGCGACCCTACGAGCAGTACTTC. Looking up the rest from reference TRBV19 and TRBJ2-7 gives the full variable domain: DGGITQSPKYLFRKEGQNVTLSCEQNLNHDAMYWYRQDPGQGLRLIYYSQIVNDFQKGDIAEGYSVSREKKESFPLTVTSAQKNPTAFYLCASSIGRGRPYEQYFGPGTRLTVT.

The V call is TRBV28, the J call TRBJ2-3; 12 bases map to TRBD2. The junction had 5 bases not matched to a gene; V was cut back by 4 bases and J by 3 bases. CDR1 is MDHEN, CDR2 SYDVKM, per germline. This CDR3 has 16 amino acids. CDR3 residues: CASSSTSGSLTDTQYF. The CDR3 DNA reads TGTGCCAGCAGTTCGACTAGCGGGAGTCTAACAGATACGCAGTATTTT.

The rearrangement links TRBV6-6 to TRBJ1-2, with D possibly matching TRBD1 (6 bases). V lost 0 bases and J lost 2, with 10 bases in between. CDR1 and CDR2 from the germline V gene are MNHNY and SVGAGI (reference sequence). CDR3 length: 15 amino acids. The CDR3 protein is CASSYSRDTNYGYTF. The CDR3 region has the DNA TGTGCCAGCAGTTACTCCCGGGACACCAACTATGGCTACACCTTC.

This chain connects TRBV3-1 to TRBJ2-2; D call uncertain. CDR3 length equals 11 residues. Trimming removed 6 bases from V and 8 bases from J, with 7 bases in between. Germline-derived CDR1 and CDR2 are LGHDT and YNNKEL (reference sequence). The chain's CDR3 is CASRQSGELFF. Written as DNA, the CDR3 is TGTGCCAGCAGGCAAAGTGGGGAGCTGTTTTTT.

This chain uses TRBV4-1 with TRBJ2-3; D is unclear. This CDR3 has 12 residues. V was trimmed by 4 bases and J by 4 bases, leaving 6 bases between them. Germline CDR1 MGHRA, CDR2 YSYEKL. The CDR3 nucleotides read TGCGCCAGCAGCCTCCCTGCAGATACGCAGTATTTT. Amino acid sequence: CASSLPADTQYF.

V and J are TRBV5-1 and TRBJ2-7, with 7 bases aligning to TRBD1. Trimming removed 4 bases from V and 0 bases from J; junction bases left unmatched: 7. CDR3 size: 15 residues. Germline CDR1 SGHRS, CDR2 YFSETQ. DNA for the CDR3: TGCGCCAGCAGCCATGGGACAGCCTCCTCCTACGAGCAGTACTTC. Translating gives CASSHGTASSYEQYF.

As to this clonotype: Mismatch with germline at one junction end may stem from a read error. The rearrangement joins TRBV7-7 to TRBJ2-5, with D tentatively TRBD2 (6 bases). The CDR3 runs 17 residues. Germline CDR1 SSHAT, CDR2 FNYEAQ (reference sequence). The CDR3: CASSLGLGGANQETQYF. Here the CDR3 DNA reads TGTGCTAGCAGCTTAGGCCTTGGAGGGGCCAACCAAGAGACCCAGTACTTC. The full variable domain, completed using reference TRBV7-7 and TRBJ2-5, is GAGVSQSPRYKVTKRGQDVTLRCDPISSHATLYWYQQALGQGPEFLTYFNYEAQPDKSGLPSDRFSAERPEGSISTLTIQRTEQRDSAMYRCASSLGLGGANQETQYFGPGTRLLVL.

The rearrangement uses TRBV5-1 and TRBJ1-2; perhaps TRBD1 as D (5 bases). Germline values: CDR1 SGHRS, CDR2 YFSETQ. The CDR3 loop spans 13 amino acids. Trimming left V 0 bases short and J 6 bases short, with 9 bases between. The DNA of the CDR3 is TGCGCCAGCAGCTTGGCAGGGCCCGATGGCTACACCTTC. Translation gives CASSLAGPDGYTF.

This clonotype was seen only once. This chain's CDR3 is CASRVLAGAYEQYF. DNA of the CDR3: TGTGCCAGCAGAGTACTAGCGGGAGCTTACGAGCAGTACTTC. The chain joins TRBV6-5 to TRBJ2-7, with TRBD2 matching over 11 bases. The CDR3 covers 14 residues. Trimming cost V 6 bases and J 4 bases; bases outside gene matches: 5. The V gene's germline CDR1 is MNHEY and CDR2 SVGAGI.

The V and J genes are TRBV3-1 and TRBJ1-3, with D possibly TRBD1 on 5 matching bases. This CDR3 is 13 amino acids long. Trimming took 4 bases from V and 10 from J, leaving 14 bases between them. The V gene's germline CDR1 is LGHDT and CDR2 YNNKEL (reference sequence). Here the CDR3 reads CASSRRAEGTIYF. DNA of the CDR3: TGTGCCAGCAGCCGAAGGGCGGAGGGGACCATATATTTT. Together with reference TRBV3-1 and TRBJ1-3, the CDR3 gives the full variable domain: DTAVSQTPKYLVTQMGNDKSIKCEQNLGHDTMYWYKQDSKKFLKIMFSYNNKELIINETVPNRFSPKSPDKAHLNLHINSLELGDSAVYFCASSRRAEGTIYFGEGSWLTVV.

This chain links TRBV7-9 with TRBJ2-7; 8 nucleotides match TRBD1. In germline, CDR1 is SEHNR, CDR2 FQNEAQ (reference sequence). This CDR3 region has 14 residues. Trimming cost V 4 bases and J 0 bases; bases outside gene matches: 2. The CDR3, as DNA: TGTGCCAGCAGCTGGACAGGGAGCTCCTACGAGCAGTACTTC. This encodes CASSWTGSSYEQYF.

The chain employs TRBV18 and TRBJ2-7; maybe TRBD2 (6 bases). V shed 0 bases and J shed 0 bases, with 9 bases lying between them. Germline V CDR1 and CDR2: KGHSH, LQKENI. The CDR3 has 15 residues. DNA of the CDR3: TGTGCCAGCTCACCACCGGAGGGGACCTCCTACGAGCAGTACTTC. This codes for CASSPPEGTSYEQYF. The whole variable domain, filled in from reference TRBV18 and TRBJ2-7, reads NAGVMQNPRHLVRRRGQEARLRCSPMKGHSHVYWYRQLPEEGLKFMVYLQKENIIDESGMPKERFSAEFPKEGPSILRIQQVVRGDSAAYFCASSPPEGTSYEQYFGPGTRLTVT.

This clonotype was found once. The DNA of the CDR3 is TGTGCCAGCAGCTCCACACAGGGGTATGGCTACACCTTC. It translates to CASSSTQGYGYTF. The J gene is TRBJ1-2, the V gene TRBV5-4, with TRBD1 identical over 7 bases. Per the germline V gene, CDR1 is SGHNT and CDR2 is YYREEE (reference sequence). V lost 3 bases, J lost 5 bases, and 4 bases stayed unmatched. CDR3 length equals 13 residues.